This entry concerns a single T cell receptor (beta chain). The antigen is undetermined. V was trimmed by 5 bases and J by 4 bases, leaving 15 bases between them. Germline loops: CDR1 SGHVS, CDR2 FQNEAQ. The CDR3 runs to 15 residues. This entry is derived from a study of shared clonotypes between healthy human individuals. Each sample came from a Caucasian adult donor living in Nashville, Tennessee. A CD45RA-negative memory subset and a CD45RA+ naive subset were separated from the CD4+ cells. Study conclusions and caveats: Sequencing depth was expected to affect clonotype sharing among donors.

Original data processing: Filtering was not the same, since immunoSEQ gave junction-only sequences without quality scores. Profiled with immunoSEQ multiplex PCR; TCRdb holds only in-frame clones, not every one. V and J calls and clone size are as listed in that table; D and trimming were resolved from the DNA. The table shows 2,500,000 or so clones, with over 85% occurring only once. Sequencing was carried out using naive CD4+ T cells from PBMCs. Subset given: CD45RA+ positively selected. The receptor's source is a man between 18 and 29 years old in good health. Some clones in this sample may be carry-over from other donors' samples. The genes are TRBV7-8 and TRBJ2-1, with TRBD2 as a possible D gene (6 bases). The CDR3 reads CASSPITGVYNEQFF. The CDR3 DNA sequence: TGTGCCAGCAGCCCCATTACGGGGGTATACAATGAGCAGTTCTTC.